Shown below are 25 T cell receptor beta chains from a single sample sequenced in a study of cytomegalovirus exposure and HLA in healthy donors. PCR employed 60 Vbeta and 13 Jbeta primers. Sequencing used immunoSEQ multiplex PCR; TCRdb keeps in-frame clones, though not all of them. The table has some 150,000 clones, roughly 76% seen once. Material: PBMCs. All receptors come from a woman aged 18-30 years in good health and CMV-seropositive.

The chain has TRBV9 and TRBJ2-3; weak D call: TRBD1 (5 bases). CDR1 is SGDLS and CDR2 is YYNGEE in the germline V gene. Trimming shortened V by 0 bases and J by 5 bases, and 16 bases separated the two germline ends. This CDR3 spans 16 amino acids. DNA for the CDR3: TGTGCCAGCAGCGTAGATACAGGTGTTAGAGGAGATACGCAGTATTTT. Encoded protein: CASSVDTGVRGDTQYF.

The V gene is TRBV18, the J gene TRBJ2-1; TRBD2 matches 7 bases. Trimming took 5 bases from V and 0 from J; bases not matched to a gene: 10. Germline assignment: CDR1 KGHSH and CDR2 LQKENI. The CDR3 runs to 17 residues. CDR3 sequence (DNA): TGTGCCAGCTCATCCGCCGGGGGGTCGAGCTCCTACAATGAGCAGTTCTTC. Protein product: CASSSAGGSSSYNEQFF.

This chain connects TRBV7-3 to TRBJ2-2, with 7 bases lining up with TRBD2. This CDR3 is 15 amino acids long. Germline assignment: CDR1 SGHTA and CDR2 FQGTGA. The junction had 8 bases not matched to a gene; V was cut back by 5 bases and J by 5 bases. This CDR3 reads CASSPGRPATGELFF. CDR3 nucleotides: TGTGCCAGCAGCCCCGGGAGGCCGGCAACCGGGGAGCTGTTTTTT. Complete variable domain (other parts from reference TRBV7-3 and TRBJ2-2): GAGVSQTPSNKVTEKGKYVELRCDPISGHTALYWYRQSLGQGPEFLIYFQGTGAADDSGLPNDRFFAVRPEGSVSTLKIQRTERGDSAVYLCASSPGRPATGELFFGEGSRLTVL.

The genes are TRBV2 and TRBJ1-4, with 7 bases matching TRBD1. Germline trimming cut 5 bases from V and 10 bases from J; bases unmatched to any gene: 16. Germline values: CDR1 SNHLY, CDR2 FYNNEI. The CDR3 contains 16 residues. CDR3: CASSYVNTGVVAKLFF. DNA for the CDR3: TGTGCCAGCAGTTACGTCAACACAGGGGTCGTGGCAAAACTGTTTTTT.

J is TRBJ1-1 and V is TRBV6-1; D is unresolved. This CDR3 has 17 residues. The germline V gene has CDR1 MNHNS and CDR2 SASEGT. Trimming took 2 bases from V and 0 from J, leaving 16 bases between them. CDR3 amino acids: CASSELAGGFMNTEAFF. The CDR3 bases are TGTGCCAGCAGTGAACTCGCTGGCGGATTTATGAACACTGAAGCTTTCTTT.

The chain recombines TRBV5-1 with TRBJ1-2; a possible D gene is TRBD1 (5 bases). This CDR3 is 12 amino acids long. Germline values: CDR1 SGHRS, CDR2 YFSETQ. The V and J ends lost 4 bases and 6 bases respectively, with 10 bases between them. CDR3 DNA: TGCGCCAGCAGCCCGCAGGGTGATGGCTACACCTTC. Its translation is CASSPQGDGYTF.

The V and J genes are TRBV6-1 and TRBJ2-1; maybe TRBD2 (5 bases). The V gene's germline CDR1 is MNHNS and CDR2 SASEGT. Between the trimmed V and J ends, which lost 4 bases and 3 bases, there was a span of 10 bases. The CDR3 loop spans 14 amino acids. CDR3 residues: CASSAGINYNEQFF. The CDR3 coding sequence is TGTGCCAGCAGTGCCGGGATCAACTACAATGAGCAGTTCTTC.

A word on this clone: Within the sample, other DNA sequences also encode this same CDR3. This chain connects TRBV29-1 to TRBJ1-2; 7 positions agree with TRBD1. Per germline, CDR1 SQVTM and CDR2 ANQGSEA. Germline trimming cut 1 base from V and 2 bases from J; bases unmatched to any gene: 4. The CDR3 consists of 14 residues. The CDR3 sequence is CSVEGRGRNYGYTF. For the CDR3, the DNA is TGCAGCGTTGAAGGGAGGGGGCGCAACTATGGCTACACCTTC.

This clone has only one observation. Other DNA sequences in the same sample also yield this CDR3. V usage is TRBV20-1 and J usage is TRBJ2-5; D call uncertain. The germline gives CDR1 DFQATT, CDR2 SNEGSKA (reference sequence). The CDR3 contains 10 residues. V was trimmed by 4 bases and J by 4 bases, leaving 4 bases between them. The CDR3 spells CSATRETQYF. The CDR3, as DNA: TGCAGTGCTACCCGAGAGACCCAGTACTTC.

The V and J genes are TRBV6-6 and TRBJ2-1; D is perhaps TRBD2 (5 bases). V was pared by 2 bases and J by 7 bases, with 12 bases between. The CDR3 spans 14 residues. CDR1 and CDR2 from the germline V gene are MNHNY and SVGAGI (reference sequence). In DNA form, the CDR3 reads TGTGCCAGCAGTTACACCCCCCCGGGGAATGAGCAGTTCTTC. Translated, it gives CASSYTPPGNEQFF.

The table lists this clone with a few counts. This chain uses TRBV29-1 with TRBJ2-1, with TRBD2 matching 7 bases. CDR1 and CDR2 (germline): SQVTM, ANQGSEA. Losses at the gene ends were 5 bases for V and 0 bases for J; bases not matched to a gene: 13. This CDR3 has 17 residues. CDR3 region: CSVRAGPVPGSYNEQFF. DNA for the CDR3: TGCAGCGTTCGAGCGGGGCCGGTCCCGGGCTCCTACAATGAGCAGTTCTTC.

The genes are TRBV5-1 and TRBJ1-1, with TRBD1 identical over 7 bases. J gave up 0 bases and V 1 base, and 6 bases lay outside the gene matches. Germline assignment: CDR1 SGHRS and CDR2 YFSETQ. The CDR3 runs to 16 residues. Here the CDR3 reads CASSLSGGPMNTEAFF. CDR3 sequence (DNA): TGCGCCAGCAGCTTGTCAGGGGGGCCCATGAACACTGAAGCTTTCTTT.

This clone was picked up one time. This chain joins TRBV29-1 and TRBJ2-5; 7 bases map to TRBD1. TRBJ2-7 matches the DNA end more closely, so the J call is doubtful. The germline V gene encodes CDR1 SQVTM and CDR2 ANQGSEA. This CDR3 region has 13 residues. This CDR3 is CSVRPWGTDEQYF. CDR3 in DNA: TGCAGCGTTAGACCCTGGGGGACAGACGAGCAGTACTTC.

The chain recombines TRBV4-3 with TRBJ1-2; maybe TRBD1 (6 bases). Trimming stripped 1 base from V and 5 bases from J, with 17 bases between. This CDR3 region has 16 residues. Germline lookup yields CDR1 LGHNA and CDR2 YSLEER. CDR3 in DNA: TGCGCCAGCAGCCAAGTCCCGACAGGTGGACCTTATGGCTACACCTTC. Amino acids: CASSQVPTGGPYGYTF.

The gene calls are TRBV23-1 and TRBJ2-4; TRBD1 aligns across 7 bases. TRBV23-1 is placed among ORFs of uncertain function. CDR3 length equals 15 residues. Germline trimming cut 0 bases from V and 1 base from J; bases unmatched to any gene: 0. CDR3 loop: CASSQSGQAKNIQYF. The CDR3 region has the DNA TGCGCCAGCAGTCAATCGGGACAGGCCAAAAACATTCAGTACTTC.

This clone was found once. Here the CDR3 reads CASSPRGIAGPHRHEQFF. The CDR3 coding sequence is TGCGCCAGCAGCCCCCGAGGGATAGCGGGCCCCCACCGCCATGAGCAGTTCTTC. V and J are TRBV4-3 and TRBJ2-1, with 7 bases lining up with TRBD2. V gave up 4 bases and J gave up 8 bases; unmatched junction bases: 20. Germline V gives CDR1 LGHNA, CDR2 YSLEER. The CDR3 is 18 residues long.

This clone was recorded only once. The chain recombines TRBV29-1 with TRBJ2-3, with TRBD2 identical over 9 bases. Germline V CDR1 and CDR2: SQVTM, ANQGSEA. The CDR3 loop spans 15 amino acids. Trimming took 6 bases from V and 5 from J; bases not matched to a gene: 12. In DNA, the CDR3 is TGCAGCGTGAAGGGCGCGGGGGGGCCGGGAGATACGCAGTATTTT. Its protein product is CSVKGAGGPGDTQYF.

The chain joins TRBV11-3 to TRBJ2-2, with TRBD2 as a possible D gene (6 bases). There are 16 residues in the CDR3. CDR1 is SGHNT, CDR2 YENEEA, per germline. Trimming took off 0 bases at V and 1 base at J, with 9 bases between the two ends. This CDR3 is CASSLDLGGNTGELFF. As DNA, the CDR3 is TGTGCCAGCAGCTTAGATCTCGGGGGGAACACCGGGGAGCTGTTTTTT.

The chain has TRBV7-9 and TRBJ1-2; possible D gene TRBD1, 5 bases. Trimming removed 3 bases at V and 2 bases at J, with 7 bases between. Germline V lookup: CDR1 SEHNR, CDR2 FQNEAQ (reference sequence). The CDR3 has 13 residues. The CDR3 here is CASSFRGNYGYTF. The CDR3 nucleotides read TGTGCCAGCAGCTTTAGGGGAAACTATGGCTACACCTTC.

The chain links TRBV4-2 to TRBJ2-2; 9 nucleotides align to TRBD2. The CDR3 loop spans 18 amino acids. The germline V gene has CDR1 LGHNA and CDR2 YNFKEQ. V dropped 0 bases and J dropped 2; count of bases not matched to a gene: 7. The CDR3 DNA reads TGTGCCAGCAGCCAAGAAATCCTAGCGGGGATAAACACCGGGGAGCTGTTTTTT. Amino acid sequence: CASSQEILAGINTGELFF.

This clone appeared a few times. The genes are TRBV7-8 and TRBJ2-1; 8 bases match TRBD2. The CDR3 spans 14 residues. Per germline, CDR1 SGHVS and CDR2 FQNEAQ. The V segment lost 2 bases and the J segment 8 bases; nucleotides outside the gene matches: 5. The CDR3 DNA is TGTGCCAGCAGCTTAAGACTAGCGAGCTATGAGCAGTTCTTC. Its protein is CASSLRLASYEQFF.

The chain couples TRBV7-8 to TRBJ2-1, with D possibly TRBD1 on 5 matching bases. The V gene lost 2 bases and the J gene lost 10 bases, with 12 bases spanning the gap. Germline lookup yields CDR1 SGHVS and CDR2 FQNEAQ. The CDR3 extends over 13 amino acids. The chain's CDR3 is CASSLRTGREQFF. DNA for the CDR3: TGTGCCAGCAGCTTACGAACAGGCCGGGAGCAGTTCTTC.

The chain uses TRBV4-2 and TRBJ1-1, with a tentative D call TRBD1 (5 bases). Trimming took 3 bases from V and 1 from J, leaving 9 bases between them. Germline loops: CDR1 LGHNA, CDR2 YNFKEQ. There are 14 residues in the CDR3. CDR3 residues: CASSHADRNTEAFF. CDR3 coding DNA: TGTGCCAGCAGCCATGCAGACAGGAACACTGAAGCTTTCTTT.

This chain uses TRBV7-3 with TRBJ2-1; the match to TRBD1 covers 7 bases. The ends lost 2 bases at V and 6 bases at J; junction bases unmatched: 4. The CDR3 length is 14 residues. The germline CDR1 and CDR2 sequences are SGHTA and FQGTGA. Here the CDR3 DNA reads TGTGCCAGCAGCTTATTACGACAGGGCAATGAGCAGTTCTTC. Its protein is CASSLLRQGNEQFF. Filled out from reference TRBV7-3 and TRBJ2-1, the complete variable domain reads GAGVSQTPSNKVTEKGKYVELRCDPISGHTALYWYRQSLGQGPEFLIYFQGTGAADDSGLPNDRFFAVRPEGSVSTLKIQRTERGDSAVYLCASSLLRQGNEQFFGPGTRLTVL.

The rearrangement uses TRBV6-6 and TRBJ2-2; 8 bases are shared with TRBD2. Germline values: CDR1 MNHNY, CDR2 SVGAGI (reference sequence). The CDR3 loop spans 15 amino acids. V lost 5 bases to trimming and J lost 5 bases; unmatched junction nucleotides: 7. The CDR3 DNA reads TGTGCCAGCAGTCCCGGGAGCGGGGGAACCGGGGAGCTGTTTTTT. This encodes CASSPGSGGTGELFF.